This T cell receptor beta chain was identified in a study of identical twins. One entry per CDR3 protein, called by TCRdb with MiXCR from the 5' RACE reads. The sample carries around 1.7 million distinct CDR3 sequences, under 35% recorded once. Germline lookup yields CDR1 DFQATT and CDR2 SNEGSKA (reference sequence). The CDR3 runs 13 residues. With regard to this clonotype: Its antigen is currently unknown. The junction shows a germline mismatch at one end, possibly a read error.

Points from the study as a whole: The conclusions drew on cross-sectional statistical analysis instead of tracking the same donors. Cord blood's abundant beta clonotypes had fewer insertions, unlike memory repertoires. Monozygotic twins shared more out-of-frame TCR alpha than recombination models predicted.

This chain uses TRBV20-1 with TRBJ2-1; D call uncertain. The source material was cord blood. The TCR sequence derives from a newborn girl in good health. CDR3 DNA: TGCAGTGCTCTGGACCAGCCCTACAATGAGCAGGTCTTC. This codes for CSALDQPYNEQVF.